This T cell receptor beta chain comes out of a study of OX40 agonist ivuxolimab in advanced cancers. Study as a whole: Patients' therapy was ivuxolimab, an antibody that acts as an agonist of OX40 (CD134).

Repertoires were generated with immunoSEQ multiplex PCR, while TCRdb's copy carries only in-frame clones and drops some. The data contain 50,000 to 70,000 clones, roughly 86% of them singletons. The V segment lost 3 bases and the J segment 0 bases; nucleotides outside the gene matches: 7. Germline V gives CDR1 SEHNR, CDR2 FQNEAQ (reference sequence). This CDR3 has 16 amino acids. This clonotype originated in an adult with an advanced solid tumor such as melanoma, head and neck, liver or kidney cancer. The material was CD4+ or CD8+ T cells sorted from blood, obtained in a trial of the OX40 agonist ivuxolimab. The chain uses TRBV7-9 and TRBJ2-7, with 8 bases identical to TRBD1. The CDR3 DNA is TGTGCCAGCAGCTTGGGGGGACAGGTTGGCTCCTACGAGCAGTACTTC. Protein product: CASSLGGQVGSYEQYF. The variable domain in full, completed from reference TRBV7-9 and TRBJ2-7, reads DTGVSQNPRHKITKRGQNVTFRCDPISEHNRLYWYRQTLGQGPEFLTYFQNEAQLEKSRLLSDRFSAERPKGSFSTLEIQRTEQGDSAMYLCASSLGGQVGSYEQYFGPGTRLTVT.